Listed below are T cell receptor beta chains from one sample, sequenced in a study of cytomegalovirus exposure and HLA in healthy donors. Assay: immunoSEQ multiplex PCR; the TCRdb copy retains only in-frame clones and omits some. Of roughly 200,000 clones in the sample, around 80% were seen once. Sequencing used PBMCs. Every receptor here comes from a man younger than 45 in good health and CMV-seronegative. Both conserved end residues are part of each CDR3. The order of the fields is D gene, clone size, J gene, V gene, CDR3 protein, CDR3 DNA. D genes are given only for firm matches. Not every row has a clone size; where given, it reads once, few, many or a size class.

TRBD1,.,TRBJ1-1,TRBV28,CASSFRDRDPNTEAFF,TGTGCCAGCAGTTTCCGGGACAGGGATCCGAACACTGAAGCTTTCTTT
TRBD1,once,TRBJ1-1,TRBV6-6,CASSYGTGGIGTEAFF,TGTGCCAGCAGTTATGGGACAGGGGGCATCGGTACTGAAGCTTTCTTT
TRBD2,.,TRBJ2-7,TRBV27,CASSFTGTSGSKGYEQYF,TGTGCCAGCAGCTTCACCGGGACTAGCGGGAGCAAGGGCTACGAGCAGTACTTC
.,.,TRBJ2-2,TRBV6-6,CASSFSRTGELFF,TGTGCCAGCAGTTTTTCCAGGACCGGGGAGCTGTTTTTT
TRBD2,.,TRBJ2-7,TRBV6-5,CASSYSGTNYEQYF,TGTGCCAGCAGTTACTCCGGGACTAACTACGAGCAGTACTTC
.,.,TRBJ1-1,TRBV19,CASTLQAEATEAFF,TGTGCCAGTACCCTCCAGGCCGAAGCCACTGAAGCTTTCTTT
TRBD1,few,TRBJ1-5,TRBV7-9,CASSPGTGSMGQPQHF,TGTGCCAGCAGCCCCGGGACAGGGTCGATGGGACAGCCCCAGCATTTT
.,.,TRBJ1-5,TRBV28,CASSGLNQPQHF,TGTGCCAGCTCAGGTCTCAATCAGCCCCAGCATTTT
.,.,TRBJ2-2,TRBV30,CAWNRGDTGELFF,TGTGCCTGGAATCGTGGAGACACCGGGGAGCTGTTTTTT
TRBD1,.,TRBJ2-7,TRBV10-3,CAIPGTGNDEQYF,TGTGCCATCCCCGGGACAGGGAACGACGAGCAGTACTTC
TRBD2,once,TRBJ2-1,TRBV9,CASSPRGLAGAYNEQFF,TGTGCCAGCAGCCCCCGAGGCCTAGCGGGAGCATACAATGAGCAGTTCTTC
.,.,TRBJ2-7,TRBV5-5,CASSLNRIGTYEQYF,TGTGCCAGCAGCCTAAATCGCATCGGGACATACGAGCAGTACTTC
.,few,TRBJ1-5,TRBV28,CASSQTRGNNQPQHF,TGTGCCAGCAGTCAAACCAGGGGCAACAATCAGCCCCAGCATTTT